This T cell receptor beta chain comes out of a study of CD8 T cells in ankylosing spondylitis. MiXCR, run by TCRdb on the 5' RACE reads, gives a single entry per CDR3 protein. The sample consists of 240,000 or so distinct CDR3 sequences, approximately 11% of them appearing once. The CDR3 length is 19 residues. Sequencing was carried out using blood, either unsorted or a sorted T cell fraction (not recorded which). The clonotype was recovered from a male donor with ankylosing spondylitis or in good health (not recorded which). The chain employs TRBV21-1 and TRBJ1-1. TRBV21-1 is a pseudogene segment. CDR3 sequence reads: CASSKNGRLLTRRGTFTFF. In nucleotides, the CDR3 is TGTGCCAGCAGCAAAAACGGACGACTCCTAACTAGGCGGGGTACCTTCACTTTCTTT.